This is a list of T cell receptor beta chains from one sample in a study of blood T cells in healthy people across ages. TCRdb analysed the 5' RACE reads with MiXCR anew, one entry per CDR3 protein. The sample contains 920,000 or so distinct CDR3 sequences, roughly 45% of which appear only once. The specimen was blood. The receptors here all came from a woman aged 55-69 years in good health. CDR3s include the opening cysteine and the closing phenylalanine or tryptophan. Fields, in order: J gene, V gene, D gene, clone size, CDR3 DNA, CDR3 protein. D genes are given only for firm matches. Size tells how often a clone was seen (once, few, many) or the class of an expanded clone, and some rows leave it out.

TRBJ1-2 | TRBV29-1 | TRBD1 | - | TGCAGCGTTCAACAGGGGTCCGGGGGCTATGGCTACACCTTC | CSVQQGSGGYGYTF
TRBJ2-5 | TRBV10-2 | TRBD2 | - | TGCGCCAGCAGTGATCCCCGTGGATGGAGCGGGAGGGACCTCAGAGAGACCCAGTACTTC | CASSDPRGWSGRDLRETQYF
TRBJ2-7 | TRBV14 | - | once | TGTGCCAGCAGCCAAGCGCGAGGACTCAGGACGACCTACGAGCAGTACTTC | CASSQARGLRTTYEQYF
TRBJ1-4 | TRBV14 | - | once | TGTGCCAGCAGCCAAGAACCCCGGGGAAAACTGTTTTTT | CASSQEPRGKLFF
TRBJ2-1 | TRBV5-1 | - | few | TGCGCCAGCAGCTCCAGGGGAACGCCTGGCGGCAATGAGCAGTTCTTC | CASSSRGTPGGNEQFF
TRBJ2-6 | TRBV29-1 | - | - | TGCAGCGTGAGGGTAGACTCTGGGGCCAACGTCCTGACTTTC | CSVRVDSGANVLTF
TRBJ1-1 | TRBV20-1 | - | once | TGCAGTGCTCGAGACAGGTTGAACACTGAAGCTTTCTTT | CSARDRLNTEAFF
TRBJ1-2 | TRBV29-1 | - | once | TGCAGCGTTGCAGTCACACCCTATGGCTACACCTTC | CSVAVTPYGYTF
TRBJ2-5 | TRBV12-3/TRBV12-4 | - | few | TGTGCCAGCAGTTCGTCCAGGGAAGAGACCCAGTACTTC | CASSSSREETQYF
TRBJ1-2 | TRBV20-1 | TRBD1 | - | TGCAGTGCTAGCGTTTTGGACAGGGGGACTGGCTACACCTTC | CSASVLDRGTGYTF
TRBJ2-7 | TRBV7-9 | - | few | TGTGCCTCCAGAGTACGGGGGGCAAGTATCTACGAGCAGTACTTC | CASRVRGASIYEQYF
TRBJ2-1 | TRBV10-3 | - | few | TGTGCCATCAGTGACGGTGGGCATAGCACCAACAATGAGCAGTTCTTC | CAISDGGHSTNNEQFF
TRBJ2-7 | TRBV10-1 | - | - | TGCGCCAGCAGTGACGGACTCTACGAGCTGTACTTC | CASSDGLYELYF
TRBJ2-5 | TRBV20-1 | - | - | TGCAGTGCTAGCGGGGACCAGCAGACCCAGTACTTC | CSASGDQQTQYF